This T cell receptor beta chain was observed in a study of blood T cell repertoires in COVID-19. Clones were read by immunoSEQ multiplex PCR, and TCRdb kept only the in-frame ones, dropping some. The data contain approximately 210,000 clones, 75% to 85% of them singletons. V lost 3 bases to trimming and J lost 3 bases, with 5 bases between them. In germline, CDR1 is MRHNA, CDR2 SNTAGT. The CDR3 spans 13 residues. The cohort comprised adults aged about 18 to 100 years residing in 20 to 30 US areas. Grouping used clinical history reported by participants in a survey and questionnaire. The receptor comes from a man aged 30 to 39 with acute COVID-19. The sequenced sample consisted of PBMCs or T cells enriched from blood (not recorded which). The V gene is TRBV6-4, the J gene TRBJ1-4; D might be TRBD1 (5 bases). As DNA, the CDR3 is TGTGCCAGCAGTGAACAGGCTAATGAAAAACTGTTTTTT. Amino acids: CASSEQANEKLFF.